These 24 T cell receptor beta chains came from one sample sequenced in a study of T cells after yellow fever vaccination. TCRdb independently ran MiXCR on the 5' RACE reads; one entry per CDR3 protein. The repertoire holds 110,000 or so distinct CDR3 sequences, roughly 6.8% seen once, with approximately 2.7% in the top ten. The source was CD4+ T cells sorted from PBMCs, collected about 49 days after the first yellow fever vaccination. These receptors originate from a man between 18 and 29 years old who received the YFV17D yellow fever vaccine.

The sample holds many counts of this clonotype. The chain carries TRBV5-1 and TRBJ1-2; TRBD1 is a possible D gene (6 bases). CDR3 length: 13 residues. CDR1 and CDR2 from the germline V gene are SGHRS and YFSETQ. Trimming took off 4 bases at V and 6 bases at J, with 13 bases between the two ends. The CDR3 reads CASSISPGDGYTF. CDR3 sequence (DNA): TGCGCCAGCAGCATATCACCAGGGGATGGCTACACCTTC.

This clonotype was found many times. J is TRBJ1-6 and V is TRBV7-9; D is uncertain. The CDR3 is 13 amino acids. The germline V gene has CDR1 SEHNR and CDR2 FQNEAQ (reference sequence). Trimming stripped 5 bases from V and 8 bases from J, with 10 bases between. As DNA, the CDR3 is TGTGCCAGCAGCCAAGCCTCTGATTCACCCCTCCACTTT. Protein sequence: CASSQASDSPLHF.

This clonotype was seen many times. V is TRBV5-1 and J is TRBJ1-6; D might be TRBD1 (6 bases). Germline lookup yields CDR1 SGHRS and CDR2 YFSETQ. The V end was cut by 5 bases, the J end by 0 bases, with 12 bases between. The CDR3 has 16 residues. In DNA, the CDR3 is TGCGCCAGCAGGACACAGGGCGGCTCCTATAATTCACCCCTCCACTTT. It is translated as CASRTQGGSYNSPLHF.

This clonotype was counted ten times or more. The chain carries TRBV6-1 and TRBJ1-2; D is perhaps TRBD1 (6 bases). The V and J ends lost 2 bases and 4 bases respectively, with 11 bases between them. Germline V gives CDR1 MNHNS, CDR2 SASEGT. This CDR3 comprises 14 residues. The CDR3 is CASSERTDIYGYTF. The CDR3 coding sequence is TGTGCCAGCAGTGAAAGGACAGACATCTATGGCTACACCTTC.

This clonotype was detected ten times or more. The CDR3 reads CSASAVGETQYF. The DNA of the CDR3 is TGCAGTGCTAGCGCGGTGGGGGAGACCCAGTACTTC. The chain has TRBV20-1 and TRBJ2-5; D not certain. This CDR3 contains 12 residues. Germline V gene data show CDR1 as DFQATT and CDR2 as SNEGSKA (reference sequence). V was trimmed by 3 bases and J by 5 bases, leaving 10 bases between them.

This clonotype showed up many times. J is TRBJ2-5 and V is TRBV18; D is ambiguous. Trimming cost V 1 base and J 5 bases, with 8 bases left between them. The CDR3 length is 13 residues. The V gene's germline CDR1 is KGHSH and CDR2 LQKENI. The DNA for the CDR3 is TGTGCCAGCTCACCACTCCTAGGGGAGACCCAGTACTTC. It translates to CASSPLLGETQYF. The full variable domain, rest sourced from reference TRBV18 and TRBJ2-5, is NAGVMQNPRHLVRRRGQEARLRCSPMKGHSHVYWYRQLPEEGLKFMVYLQKENIIDESGMPKERFSAEFPKEGPSILRIQQVVRGDSAAYFCASSPLLGETQYFGPGTRLLVL.

This clonotype was observed many times. The chain recombines TRBV7-2 with TRBJ1-1; perhaps TRBD1 as D (6 bases). The CDR3 spans 14 residues. The V and J ends lost 2 bases and 5 bases respectively, with 12 bases between them. Germline loops: CDR1 SGHTA, CDR2 FQGNSA. The CDR3 DNA reads TGTGCCAGCAGCTTACACTCTAGGGGGACTGAAGCTTTCTTT. Amino acid sequence: CASSLHSRGTEAFF.

This clonotype has at least ten counts. The V and J genes are TRBV19 and TRBJ1-2; possibly TRBD1 for D (6 bases). CDR3 length: 14 residues. Germline V lookup: CDR1 LNHDA, CDR2 SQIVND (reference sequence). The V and J ends lost 8 bases and 7 bases respectively, with 20 bases between them. CDR3 nucleotides: TGTGCCAGTCTGGGCCAAACAGGGAAGTCTGGCTACACCTTC. Its translation is CASLGQTGKSGYTF.

The rearrangement uses TRBV5-1 and TRBJ1-2; 7 bases match TRBD1. This CDR3 is built from 13 residues. The germline V gene has CDR1 SGHRS and CDR2 YFSETQ. V was clipped by 4 bases and J by 6 bases; unmatched bases: 6. CDR3 protein: CASSTGDRDGYTF. DNA of the CDR3: TGCGCCAGCAGCACAGGGGACCGGGATGGCTACACCTTC. Together with reference TRBV5-1 and TRBJ1-2, the CDR3 gives the full variable domain: KAGVTQTPRYLIKTRGQQVTLSCSPISGHRSVSWYQQTPGQGLQFLFEYFSETQRNKGNFPGRFSGRQFSNSRSEMNVSTLELGDSALYLCASSTGDRDGYTFGSGTRLTVV.

This clonotype has a count of ten or more. This chain links TRBV5-1 with TRBJ2-7, with unresolved D. Germline values: CDR1 SGHRS, CDR2 YFSETQ. Trimming removed 3 bases at V and 3 bases at J, with 7 bases between. The CDR3 runs 12 residues. The CDR3 DNA follows: TGCGCCAGCAGCTCCCAAGACTACGAGCAGTACTTC. Its protein is CASSSQDYEQYF.

This clonotype was recorded many times. The genes are TRBV10-3 and TRBJ2-3; either TRBD1 or TRBD2 may supply D (5 bases each). This CDR3 comprises 16 residues. In germline, CDR1 is ENHRY, CDR2 SYGVKD. Trimming cost V 2 bases and J 5 bases, with 17 bases left between them. CDR3 sequence (DNA): TGTGCCATCAGTGAGGCCCTGGGGACGCCCAGAGATACGCAGTATTTT. Amino acids: CAISEALGTPRDTQYF.

This clonotype was observed many times. The chain joins TRBV6-5 to TRBJ2-2; 7 bases agree with TRBD1. The CDR3 spans 14 residues. CDR1 and CDR2 from the germline V gene are MNHEY and SVGAGI. J lost 6 bases, V lost 0 bases, and 1 base had no gene match. Written as DNA, the CDR3 is TGTGCCAGCAGTTACTCACAGGGGTCCGGGGAGCTGTTTTTT. The encoded protein is CASSYSQGSGELFF.

On this clonotype: This may arise from a read error, as a much more abundant clone is one base away. V gene TRBV27 combines with J gene TRBJ2-7; D uncertain. The CDR3 contains 14 residues. Looked up from germline, CDR1 is MNHEY and CDR2 is SMNVEV (reference sequence). CDR3 sequence: CAGSFRQFSYEQYV. The CDR3 DNA reads TGTGCCGGCAGTTTTCGGCAGTTCTCCTACGAGCAGTACGTC.

This clonotype was seen just once. This sequence may be a read error, since a much larger clone differs from it by one base. The chain is built from TRBV3-1 and TRBJ2-3; D not certain. Germline V gene lookup returns CDR1 LGHDT and CDR2 YNNKEL (reference sequence). V shed 1 base and J shed 0 bases, with 8 bases lying between them. This CDR3 region has 15 residues. The CDR3 region is CASSQASASTDTQYF. The CDR3 DNA reads TGTGCCAGCAGCCAAGCCAGCGCTAGCACAGATACGCAGTATTTT.

This clonotype was recorded many times. The chain links TRBV6-5 to TRBJ1-6; D is unclear. V shed 2 bases and J shed 8 bases, with 13 bases lying between them. CDR3 length: 15 residues. CDR1 is MNHEY and CDR2 is SVGAGI in the germline V gene. The DNA for the CDR3 is TGTGCCAGCAGTTACATTAAGAATTCGTATTCACCCCTCCACTTT. Its protein is CASSYIKNSYSPLHF.

This clonotype appeared many times. For the CDR3, the DNA is TGTGCCAGCAGCCCGACTAGCGGGGGGCTCCAAGAGACCCAGTACTTC. Its protein product is CASSPTSGGLQETQYF. The rearrangement uses TRBV7-2 and TRBJ2-5; 13 nucleotides line up with TRBD2. CDR1 is SGHTA and CDR2 is FQGNSA in the germline V gene. This CDR3 is 16 amino acids long. J lost 1 base, V lost 5 bases, and 4 bases had no gene match.

This clonotype was found many times. This chain joins TRBV12-3 or TRBV12-4 and TRBJ1-3; D is ambiguous. The CDR3 has 12 residues. V lost 6 bases to trimming and J lost 2 bases, with 5 bases between them. CDR3 in amino acids: CASSWAGNTIYF. In DNA, the CDR3 is TGTGCCAGCAGCTGGGCTGGAAACACCATATATTTT.

As for this clonotype: Mismatch with germline at one junction end may stem from a read error. The rearrangement links TRBV11-2 to TRBJ2-7; D is possibly TRBD1 or TRBD2 (5 bases each). Per the germline V gene, CDR1 is SGHAT and CDR2 is FQNNGV. The CDR3 spans 15 residues. The CDR3, as DNA: TGTCCCAGCAGCTTGGGGCGGGCCTCGTCCTACGAGCAGTACTTC. Residues: CPSSLGRASSYEQYF.

Ten or more counts support this clonotype. This rearrangement joins TRBV6-5 to TRBJ2-3, with TRBD2 as a possible D gene (5 bases). The CDR3 covers 14 residues. Trimming took 6 bases from V and 0 from J, leaving 10 bases between them. CDR1 is MNHEY and CDR2 is SVGAGI in the germline V gene. The CDR3 coding sequence is TGTGCCAGCAGCCCATGGACTAGCACAGATACGCAGTATTTT. Translating it yields CASSPWTSTDTQYF.

The table lists this clonotype with many counts. This chain joins TRBV5-1 and TRBJ2-1; TRBD1 agrees at 7 bases. CDR3 size: 15 residues. Germline CDR1 SGHRS, CDR2 YFSETQ. The J segment lost 7 bases and the V segment lost 5 bases, leaving 12 bases of the junction unmatched. In nucleotides, the CDR3 is TGCGCCAGCAGTACAATAACAGGGGCAGGGAATGAGCAGTTCTTC. Translation: CASSTITGAGNEQFF.

This clonotype has a count of ten or more. The V call is TRBV7-2, the J call TRBJ2-7; 11 bases line up with TRBD1. The CDR3 contains 14 residues. Germline CDR1 SGHTA, CDR2 FQGNSA. Trimming at V came to 6 bases and at J to 6 bases, leaving 7 bases not matched to a gene. CDR3 loop: CASSNHGTGGEQYF. CDR3 nucleotides: TGTGCCAGCAGTAACCACGGGACAGGGGGCGAGCAGTACTTC.

The rearrangement joins TRBV4-2 to TRBJ1-5; a weak D match, TRBD1 (5 bases). The CDR3 has 15 amino acids. The V end lost 1 base, the J end lost 4 bases, and 11 bases lay between the germline ends. Germline CDR1 reads LGHNA; CDR2 reads YNFKEQ. CDR3 DNA sequence: TGTGCCAGCAGCCAAGGACCGGGGGGGAATCAGCCCCAGCATTTT. This translates into CASSQGPGGNQPQHF.

This clonotype was observed many times. This chain links TRBV20-1 with TRBJ2-3, with D possibly TRBD2 on 5 matching bases. CDR1 DFQATT and CDR2 SNEGSKA come from the germline V gene (reference sequence). V was pared by 7 bases and J by 0 bases, with 23 bases between. This CDR3 is built from 17 residues. The CDR3 spells CSVWRSRASKSTDTQYF. The CDR3 DNA reads as TGCAGTGTTTGGCGGTCGAGGGCCTCTAAGAGCACAGATACGCAGTATTTT.

This clonotype was counted a few times. This rearrangement joins TRBV28 to TRBJ2-3; 8 bases map to TRBD1. CDR1 is MDHEN, CDR2 SYDVKM, per germline. The CDR3 totals 15 residues. The ends lost 9 bases at V and 2 bases at J; junction bases unmatched: 10. CDR3 in amino acids: CASSPGQAITDTQYF. The CDR3 DNA reads as TGTGCCAGTTCCCCGGGACAGGCGATCACAGATACGCAGTATTTT.